These 7 T cell receptor beta chains originate from one sample sequenced in a study of radiotherapy plus CTLA-4 blockade in lung cancer. Repertoires were generated with immunoSEQ multiplex PCR, while TCRdb's copy carries only in-frame clones and drops some. Here the sample spans about 60,000 clones, 70% to 85% being singletons. The source material was peripheral blood, sampled from a patient treated with radiotherapy plus ipilimumab. The receptors originated from a human donor with non-small cell lung cancer who had a partial response to radiotherapy plus ipilimumab.

This clone was counted a single time. The rearrangement uses TRBV7-9 and TRBJ2-1; 10 positions match TRBD2. V lost 4 bases to trimming and J lost 4 bases; unmatched junction nucleotides: 7. Germline values: CDR1 SEHNR, CDR2 FQNEAQ (reference sequence). The CDR3 is made up of 16 amino acids. The CDR3 protein is CASSSLAGADYNEQFF. The DNA for the CDR3 is TGTGCCAGCAGCTCCCTAGCGGGGGCGGATTACAATGAGCAGTTCTTC.

The chain employs TRBV9 and TRBJ2-3, with D perhaps TRBD2 (6 bases). The length of the CDR3 is 15 residues. The germline V gene encodes CDR1 SGDLS and CDR2 YYNGEE. Deletions cut 0 bases from V and 4 bases from J, with 12 bases between. Written as DNA, the CDR3 is TGTGCCAGCAGCGTAGTGGGGAGGAGGGCAGATACGCAGTATTTT. Its translation is CASSVVGRRADTQYF.

In its sample, this clone was seen a few times. V usage is TRBV6-1 and J usage is TRBJ1-2, with 8 nucleotides matching TRBD1. The CDR3 consists of 15 residues. V was clipped by 5 bases and J by 8 bases; unmatched bases: 13. CDR1 and CDR2 from the germline V gene are MNHNS and SASEGT. The CDR3 region has the DNA TGTGCCAGCAGTAAGGACAGGGCCCTATATGCGGGCTACACCTTC. Protein sequence: CASSKDRALYAGYTF.

The chain employs TRBV6-1 and TRBJ1-2, with a tentative D call TRBD1 (5 bases). Trimming pared 3 bases from V and 4 bases from J, leaving 18 bases between. The CDR3 contains 16 residues. The germline V gene has CDR1 MNHNS and CDR2 SASEGT. CDR3 nucleotides: TGTGCCAGCAGTGATCCAGACAGTGCCGCTTTCTATGGCTACACCTTC. Translation: CASSDPDSAAFYGYTF.

The V call is TRBV10-3, the J call TRBJ2-5; D might be TRBD2 (5 bases). Gene TRBJ2-7 matches the end of the DNA better, so the J call may be wrong. The CDR3 is 14 amino acids. The germline V gene encodes CDR1 ENHRY and CDR2 SYGVKD. The chain's CDR3 is CASESGTSSYEQYF. The CDR3 DNA reads TGTGCCTCGGAAAGCGGTACATCCTCCTACGAGCAGTACTTC.

V is TRBV6-5 and J is TRBJ2-6, with TRBD1 matching 8 bases. Trimming removed 4 bases from V and 2 bases from J; junction bases left unmatched: 1. From germline, CDR1 is MNHEY and CDR2 SVGAGI. CDR3 length: 15 amino acids. CDR3 in DNA: TGTGCCAGCAGTTGGGGACAGGCTGGGGCCAACGTCCTGACTTTC. This gives the protein CASSWGQAGANVLTF.

V usage is TRBV5-1 and J usage is TRBJ2-6, with D perhaps matching TRBD1 (6 bases). In germline, CDR1 is SGHRS, CDR2 YFSETQ. The CDR3 is 15 residues long. V was trimmed by 4 bases and J by 2 bases, leaving 10 bases between them. DNA for the CDR3: TGCGCCAGCAGCCCACAGGGACCTGGGGCCAACGTCCTGACTTTC. Encoded protein: CASSPQGPGANVLTF.